This T cell receptor beta chain was captured in a study of shared T cell receptors in the human thymus. Data came from immunoSEQ multiplex PCR; TCRdb stores just in-frame clones and leaves some out. The table lists roughly 550,000 clones, 78% of them singletons. CDR1 is SGHRS and CDR2 is YFSETQ in the germline V gene. Trimming took 4 bases from V and 12 from J; bases not matched to a gene: 13. The CDR3 is 16 amino acids. In addition, the sample was reused for a study of human thymus T cells. As that report states: Those donating were healthy Finnish infants in corrective surgery for congenital heart defects. Surgeons resected thymus tissue during corrective heart surgery. Thymic as well as blood repertoires seemed to favor certain V and J genes unevenly. There were highly overlapping thymic repertoires among unrelated individuals, as related research reported.

The specimen sequenced was thymocytes. The chain links TRBV5-1 to TRBJ2-1, with 13 bases identical to TRBD2. This TCR was recovered from a boy under two years old with a congenital heart defect. CDR3 coding DNA: TGCGCCAGCAGCCCGGGACTAGCGGGACCGAGTAGAGGGCAGTTCTTC. Amino acid sequence: CASSPGLAGPSRGQFF.